These 27 T cell receptor beta chains were all obtained from the same sample, sequenced in a study of cytomegalovirus exposure and HLA in healthy donors. The PCR had 60 Vbeta and 13 Jbeta primers. Measured with immunoSEQ multiplex PCR; TCRdb has only the in-frame clones, and not every one. The sample has 150,000 to 200,000 clones; around 78% are singletons. The sequenced sample consisted of PBMCs. The source of these receptors is a woman aged 40 to 50 in good health and CMV-seronegative.

V usage is TRBV21-1 and J usage is TRBJ2-7; TRBD1, the table's D call, lacks a check against the DNA. TRBV21-1 is a pseudogene. The CDR3 contains 15 residues. The CDR3 here is CASTYGTDCSYEQYF. The DNA of the CDR3 is TGTGCCAGCACATATGGGACAGACTGTTCCTACGAGCAGTACTTC.

The chain joins TRBV9 to TRBJ2-3; TRBD2 matches at 10 bases. Losses at the gene ends were 3 bases for V and 4 bases for J; bases not matched to a gene: 5. CDR1 and CDR2 (germline): SGDLS, YYNGEE. The CDR3 runs to 15 residues. The chain's CDR3 is CASSGWGTSADTQYF. The CDR3 nucleotides read TGTGCCAGCAGCGGGTGGGGGACTAGCGCAGATACGCAGTATTTT.

This clone was detected once. The chain employs TRBV6-1 and TRBJ2-5; 12 bases map to TRBD2. The CDR3 covers 16 residues. Germline V gene sequence: CDR1 MNHNS, CDR2 SASEGT. V shed 2 bases, J shed 5 bases, and the junction held 6 bases outside the gene matches. The CDR3 coding sequence is TGTGCCAGCAGTGAATTTGAGACTAGCGGGAGTGAGACCCAGTACTTC. It is translated as CASSEFETSGSETQYF.

This clone was detected a few times. V and J are TRBV6-5 and TRBJ1-5; D remains ambiguous. CDR1 and CDR2 (germline): MNHEY, SVGAGI. The CDR3 is 13 amino acids. Trimming cost V 0 bases and J 5 bases, with 5 bases left between them. CDR3 sequence (DNA): TGTGCCAGCAGTTACTCGAGGGATCAGCCCCAGCATTTT. Residues: CASSYSRDQPQHF.

This clone was found a few times. The V and J genes are TRBV5-4 and TRBJ2-6; possible D gene TRBD1, 6 bases. Trimming took off 0 bases at V and 4 bases at J, with 23 bases between the two ends. This CDR3 has 20 residues. Germline V lookup: CDR1 SGHNT, CDR2 YYREEE (reference sequence). CDR3 nucleotide sequence: TGTGCCAGCAGCTTGGCTGGGGGCGCAGGGATGCTGGGAGGGGCCAACGTCCTGACTTTC. Protein sequence: CASSLAGGAGMLGGANVLTF. The full variable domain, completed using reference TRBV5-4 and TRBJ2-6, is ETGVTQSPTHLIKTRGQQVTLRCSSQSGHNTVSWYQQALGQGPQFIFQYYREEENGRGNFPPRFSGLQFPNYSSELNVNALELDDSALYLCASSLAGGAGMLGGANVLTFGAGSRLTVL.

The chain joins TRBV6-1 to TRBJ1-2, with D possibly matching TRBD1 (5 bases). Trimming cost V 8 bases and J 1 base, with 11 bases left between them. Germline loops: CDR1 MNHNS, CDR2 SASEGT. The CDR3 has 13 residues. The CDR3 bases are TGTGCCAGCGCGGACACCTTTAACTATGGCTACACCTTC. It translates to CASADTFNYGYTF.

This chain connects TRBV6-5 to TRBJ2-1; D is undetermined. The CDR3 spans 12 residues. Per germline, CDR1 MNHEY and CDR2 SVGAGI. Trimming cost V 0 bases and J 7 bases, with 4 bases left between them. The CDR3 region is CASSYSNNEQFF. As DNA, the CDR3 is TGTGCCAGCAGTTACTCTAATAATGAGCAGTTCTTC.

This sequence joins TRBV19 and TRBJ2-1; possible D gene TRBD2, 6 bases. The V end lost 4 bases, the J end lost 6 bases, and 19 bases lay between the germline ends. From germline, CDR1 is LNHDA and CDR2 SQIVND (reference sequence). The CDR3 has 16 residues. CDR3 DNA sequence: TGTGCCAGTAGTACTAACTGGGGGGAGATGGGCAATGAGCAGTTCTTC. Amino acid sequence: CASSTNWGEMGNEQFF.

The V gene is TRBV5-5, the J gene TRBJ2-7; D uncertain. CDR1 is SGHKS, CDR2 YYEKEE, per germline (reference sequence). CDR3 length equals 14 residues. Trimming pared 4 bases from V and 4 bases from J, leaving 15 bases between. The CDR3 DNA reads TGTGCCAGCAGCCGGCGGAATTTCGATTACGAGCAGTACTTC. It is translated as CASSRRNFDYEQYF.

This chain connects TRBV29-1 to TRBJ2-3, with 7 nucleotides matching TRBD2. The CDR3 extends over 16 amino acids. Germline V gives CDR1 SQVTM, CDR2 ANQGSEA. The V gene end was trimmed by 4 bases and the J gene end by 4 bases; junction bases not matched to a gene: 14. CDR3 sequence (DNA): TGCAGCGTTGCAGGAACGGGACTAACGAGGGCAGATACGCAGTATTTT. This gives the protein CSVAGTGLTRADTQYF.

The V call is TRBV10-3, the J call TRBJ1-1, with TRBD1 matching 11 bases. CDR3 length equals 15 residues. The V gene's germline CDR1 is ENHRY and CDR2 SYGVKD. The V and J ends lost 9 bases and 3 bases, in that order; junction bases with no gene match: 9. In DNA, the CDR3 is TGTGCCATGACCGGGACAGGGGGATCGGACACTGAAGCTTTCTTT. Translating gives CAMTGTGGSDTEAFF.

The CDR3 reads CTSSQDTPGTKNNEQFF. DNA of the CDR3: TGCACCAGCAGCCAAGATACGCCCGGGACTAAAAACAATGAGCAGTTCTTC. This sequence joins TRBV1 and TRBJ2-1; no DNA check was done on the table's D call, TRBD2. TRBV1 is classified as a pseudogene. This CDR3 contains 17 residues.

V and J are TRBV25-1 and TRBJ2-7, with 8 bases fitting TRBD1. Germline loops: CDR1 MGHDK, CDR2 SYGVNS. Trimming removed 2 bases from V and 6 bases from J; junction bases left unmatched: 6. The CDR3 sequence is 14 residues long. In DNA form, the CDR3 reads TGTGCCAGCAGTGAAAGGGCAGGGGGCCTCGAGCAGTACTTC. This translates into CASSERAGGLEQYF.

This clone was found a few times. V usage is TRBV6-1 and J usage is TRBJ2-2; 7 nucleotides agree with TRBD2. J gave up 2 bases and V 5 bases, and 5 bases lay outside the gene matches. The CDR3 runs 15 residues. Germline CDR1 MNHNS, CDR2 SASEGT. CDR3 coding DNA: TGTGCCAGCAGTCCGGGGGGTACCAACACCGGGGAGCTGTTTTTT. It codes for CASSPGGTNTGELFF.

The J gene is TRBJ2-7, the V gene TRBV9, with a weak D call TRBD2 (6 bases). This CDR3 has 15 residues. V was pared by 0 bases and J by 3 bases, with 13 bases between. Germline V gene lookup returns CDR1 SGDLS and CDR2 YYNGEE. CDR3 protein: CASSVAGDSLYEQYF. The CDR3 nucleotides are TGTGCCAGCAGCGTAGCGGGAGACTCCCTCTACGAGCAGTACTTC.

The V call is TRBV28, the J call TRBJ1-5; TRBD1 is a possible D gene (6 bases). Per the germline V gene, CDR1 is MDHEN and CDR2 is SYDVKM. The CDR3 loop spans 19 amino acids. V was cut by 2 bases and J by 0 bases, with 20 bases left in between. The CDR3 nucleotides read TGTGCCAGCAGTTTACTCCGAGCACAGGGATTCAATAGCAATCAGCCCCAGCATTTT. Encoded protein: CASSLLRAQGFNSNQPQHF.

The chain combines TRBV30 with TRBJ2-3; 7 bases line up with TRBD2. CDR1 is GTSNPN and CDR2 is SVGIG in the germline V gene (reference sequence). This CDR3 comprises 13 residues. The trim removed 4 bases at V and 5 bases at J, leaving 6 bases unmatched. Here the CDR3 DNA reads TGTGCCTGGATGGGGGAGGGCAAAGATACGCAGTATTTT. It translates to CAWMGEGKDTQYF.

The chain combines TRBV28 with TRBJ1-5; D possibly corresponds to TRBD1 (5 bases). The ends were cut back, 2 bases at V and 7 bases at J, with 12 bases in the middle. Per germline, CDR1 MDHEN and CDR2 SYDVKM. This CDR3 has 14 residues. The CDR3 nucleotides are TGTGCCAGCAGTTTACATCAGGGAACCCAGCCCCAGCATTTT. Its protein is CASSLHQGTQPQHF.

The chain couples TRBV13 to TRBJ1-2; tentatively, D is TRBD1 (6 bases). CDR3 length equals 15 residues. Deletions cut 0 bases from V and 2 bases from J, with 10 bases between. CDR1 is PRHDT and CDR2 is FYEKMQ in the germline V gene (reference sequence). CDR3 nucleotides: TGTGCCAGCAGCTTAGGCAGGGGCCGAAACTATGGCTACACCTTC. It is translated as CASSLGRGRNYGYTF.

The V gene is TRBV29-1, the J gene TRBJ2-7, with TRBD1 identical over 7 bases. The CDR3 consists of 13 residues. Trimming at V came to 6 bases and at J to 0 bases, leaving 5 bases not matched to a gene. Looked up from germline, CDR1 is SQVTM and CDR2 is ANQGSEA. The CDR3 DNA is TGCAGCGTGGTGGACAGGAGCTCCTACGAGCAGTACTTC. Translated, it gives CSVVDRSSYEQYF.

The chain employs TRBV7-9 and TRBJ2-2; 11 nucleotides line up with TRBD2. V lost 10 bases, J lost 7 bases, and 8 bases stayed unmatched. The CDR3 covers 14 residues. Germline loops: CDR1 SEHNR, CDR2 FQNEAQ (reference sequence). CDR3 amino acids: CATLAGGPDGELFF. The CDR3 coding sequence is TGTGCCACCTTAGCGGGAGGGCCCGACGGGGAGCTGTTTTTT.

The V gene is TRBV7-2, the J gene TRBJ2-2; the match to TRBD2 covers 8 bases. J gave up 4 bases and V 2 bases, and 6 bases lay outside the gene matches. This CDR3 comprises 16 residues. Germline lookup yields CDR1 SGHTA and CDR2 FQGNSA. The CDR3 bases are TGTGCCAGCAGCTTAAGTTTGGCGGGAGGCACCGGGGAGCTGTTTTTT. This gives the protein CASSLSLAGGTGELFF.

The chain couples TRBV27 to TRBJ1-1; D ambiguous. The length of the CDR3 is 13 residues. Deletions cut 7 bases from V and 1 base from J, with 10 bases between. CDR1 MNHEY and CDR2 SMNVEV come from the germline V gene (reference sequence). In DNA, the CDR3 is TGTGCCAGCATACGGGTAGGGAACACTGAAGCTTTCTTT. It codes for CASIRVGNTEAFF.

This chain uses TRBV2 with TRBJ2-2; 14 nucleotides align to TRBD2. V shed 7 bases, J shed 0 bases, and the junction held 1 base outside the gene matches. The CDR3 covers 16 residues. The germline CDR1 and CDR2 sequences are SNHLY and FYNNEI. DNA for the CDR3: TGTGCCAGCAAGACTAGCGGGAGGGCGAACACCGGGGAGCTGTTTTTT. Translating gives CASKTSGRANTGELFF.

V usage is TRBV7-2 and J usage is TRBJ2-7; TRBD2 agrees at 9 bases. The trim removed 2 bases at V and 7 bases at J, leaving 12 bases unmatched. CDR3 size: 16 residues. Germline V gives CDR1 SGHTA, CDR2 FQGNSA. The chain's CDR3 is CASSLTGAGGREEQYF. The CDR3 DNA is TGTGCCAGCAGCTTAACGGGAGCGGGAGGACGAGAGGAGCAGTACTTC.

Turning to this clone: An end of the junction differs from the germline gene, which may be a read error. This rearrangement joins TRBV7-7 to TRBJ2-2; D unresolved. CDR3 length equals 13 residues. The germline CDR1 and CDR2 sequences are SSHAT and FNYEAQ (reference sequence). The CDR3 nucleotides are TGTGCTAGCAGCCCCCGAGTCACCGGGGAGCTGTTTTTT. Translation gives CASSPRVTGELFF.

The V gene is TRBV28, the J gene TRBJ2-3; 8 bases fit TRBD1. The trim removed 7 bases at V and 2 bases at J, leaving 5 bases unmatched. The CDR3 sequence is 14 residues long. The germline gives CDR1 MDHEN, CDR2 SYDVKM. The CDR3 sequence: CASIRTGNTDTQYF. DNA for the CDR3: TGTGCCAGCATTCGGACAGGGAACACAGATACGCAGTATTTT.